Included here is one T cell receptor (beta chain) sequence, with context. The CDR3 has 14 amino acids. Germline V gives CDR1 LGHNT, CDR2 FRNRAP. Trimming removed 6 bases from V and 0 bases from J; junction bases left unmatched: 0. The data were obtained in a study of blood T cell repertoires in COVID-19. In the original processing: It was from reference gene primer amplification that nucleated cell counts were estimated. Sequencing was performed with immunoSEQ multiplex PCR; in TCRdb, only in-frame clones are kept and a portion is missing. The V and J calls and clone size come from that table; D and trimming were worked out from the DNA. The sample shows around 270,000 clones, more than 85% of them seen only once.

This chain links TRBV12-5 with TRBJ2-2; 8 positions match TRBD1. The clonotype comes from a middle-aged man with acute or convalescent COVID-19. The specimen sequenced was peripheral blood. The chain's CDR3 is CASGQGANTGELFF. DNA of the CDR3: TGTGCTAGTGGACAGGGGGCGAACACCGGGGAGCTGTTTTTT.